Below are 26 T cell receptor beta chains sequenced from a single sample in a study of control samples from healthy donors and cancer patients. Some clones are missing from TCRdb's copy, which holds only in-frame ones; the method was immunoSEQ multiplex PCR. The sample includes some 80,000 clones, 85% to 95% of them seen just once. The sequenced sample was blood. The receptors stem from a woman aged 55-70 years in good health.

This clone was recorded a few times. The V and J genes are TRBV5-6 and TRBJ2-7; D not resolved. CDR1 is SGHDT, CDR2 YYEEEE, per germline. V lost 3 bases to trimming and J lost 2 bases, with 3 bases between them. This CDR3 region has 11 residues. CDR3 protein: CASSSAYEQYF. The CDR3 DNA reads as TGTGCCAGCAGCTCAGCCTACGAGCAGTACTTC.

This rearrangement joins TRBV7-2 to TRBJ2-1; maybe TRBD2 (5 bases). Trimming pared 5 bases from V and 12 bases from J, leaving 14 bases between. The germline V gene has CDR1 SGHTA and CDR2 FQGNSA. This CDR3 has 12 amino acids. In nucleotides, the CDR3 is TGTGCCAGCAGCGCGTACACTAGGGTGCAGTTCTTC. This codes for CASSAYTRVQFF. The full variable domain, with the rest looked up from reference TRBV7-2 and TRBJ2-1, is GAGVSQSPSNKVTEKGKDVELRCDPISGHTALYWYRQSLGQGLEFLIYFQGNSAPDKSGLPSDRFSAERTGGSVSTLTIQRTQQEDSAVYLCASSAYTRVQFFGPGTRLTVL.

The V and J genes are TRBV9 and TRBJ2-7; possible D gene TRBD2, 5 bases. This CDR3 has 15 amino acids. Between the trimmed V and J ends, which lost 3 bases and 1 base, there was a span of 14 bases. CDR1 SGDLS and CDR2 YYNGEE come from the germline V gene. The CDR3 loop reads CASSASSGWSYEQYF. The CDR3 nucleotides read TGTGCCAGCAGCGCGTCCTCGGGGTGGTCCTACGAGCAGTACTTC.

The chain employs TRBV3-1 (or the pseudogene TRBV3-2) and TRBJ1-6, with TRBD1 matching over 9 bases. With 4 bases clipped from V and 8 bases from J, the junction kept 3 bases outside the gene matches. The germline V gene has CDR1 LGHDT and CDR2 YNNKEL (reference sequence). This CDR3 has 14 amino acids. The CDR3 protein is CASSPDRGYSPLHF. Here the CDR3 DNA reads TGTGCCAGCAGCCCGGACAGGGGTTATTCACCCCTCCACTTT.

This clone has just one count. V and J are TRBV6-5 and TRBJ1-1, with no clear D. V was pared by 3 bases and J by 5 bases, with 10 bases between. Germline V CDR1 and CDR2: MNHEY, SVGAGI. CDR3 length: 13 residues. The CDR3 DNA reads as TGTGCCAGCAGTTATAAAGGCGGTACTGAAGCTTTCTTT. The encoded protein is CASSYKGGTEAFF.

The chain uses TRBV29-1 and TRBJ2-1; the D gene is possibly TRBD2 (6 bases). Trimming shortened V by 7 bases and J by 2 bases, and 9 bases separated the two germline ends. From germline, CDR1 is SQVTM and CDR2 ANQGSEA. The CDR3 is 12 amino acids. The CDR3 DNA reads as TGCAGCGGGGGAGGCACCTACAATGAGCAGTTCTTC. Protein sequence: CSGGGTYNEQFF.

V is TRBV5-4 and J is TRBJ1-2; D perhaps matches TRBD1 (5 bases). Trimming cost V 0 bases and J 7 bases, with 10 bases left between them. Germline CDR1 and CDR2: SGHNT and YYREEE (reference sequence). The CDR3 contains 13 residues. The CDR3 DNA reads as TGTGCCAGCAGCTTGGTAGGGACGGGTGGCTACACCTTC. Amino acid sequence: CASSLVGTGGYTF.

The J gene is TRBJ2-6, the V gene TRBV11-1, with 8 positions matching TRBD2. J gave up 0 bases and V 5 bases, and 3 bases lay outside the gene matches. The CDR3 length is 16 residues. CDR1 SGHAT and CDR2 FQDESV come from the germline V gene (reference sequence). CDR3 residues: CASSPRGVSGANVLTF. The CDR3 DNA is TGTGCCAGCAGCCCGCGGGGGGTCTCTGGGGCCAACGTCCTGACTTTC.

V and J are TRBV5-5 and TRBJ2-7, with TRBD1 matching 9 bases. Germline V CDR1 and CDR2: SGHKS, YYEKEE (reference sequence). The V gene end was trimmed by 4 bases and the J gene end by 7 bases; junction bases not matched to a gene: 12. The CDR3 sequence is 15 residues long. The CDR3 region is CASSLEPGTGLEQYF. CDR3 sequence (DNA): TGTGCCAGCAGCCTAGAACCCGGGACAGGGTTGGAGCAGTACTTC.

Relative to its sample, this clone is medium-sized (0.01 to 0.1%). The chain links TRBV28 to TRBJ2-1; no definite D call. The CDR3 has 14 amino acids. CDR1 is MDHEN, CDR2 SYDVKM, per germline. Trimming took 4 bases from V and 2 from J, leaving 9 bases between them. CDR3 sequence (DNA): TGTGCCAGCAGTTGGAAAAGGACCTACAATGAGCAGTTCTTC. It encodes CASSWKRTYNEQFF.

This chain links TRBV7-9 with TRBJ2-1; no reliable D call. This CDR3 spans 11 amino acids. Germline CDR1 is SEHNR and CDR2 is FQNEAQ (reference sequence). V dropped 7 bases and J dropped 4 bases, with 5 bases sitting between them. CDR3 amino acids: CASNNYNEQFF. The CDR3 DNA sequence: TGTGCCAGCAACAATTACAATGAGCAGTTCTTC.

CDR3 nucleotide sequence: TGCGCCAGTAAGACAGGGGTAGGGGCGGGGAAGAATGAGCAGTTCTTC. It codes for CASKTGVGAGKNEQFF. The V call is TRBV5-1, the J call TRBJ2-1; 8 nucleotides align to TRBD1. The V segment lost 8 bases and the J segment 7 bases; nucleotides outside the gene matches: 17. CDR3 length: 16 amino acids. Germline V gene data show CDR1 as SGHRS and CDR2 as YFSETQ.

V gene TRBV30 combines with J gene TRBJ1-5; 8 positions match TRBD1. This CDR3 is 15 amino acids long. Germline assignment: CDR1 GTSNPN and CDR2 SVGIG (reference sequence). Germline trimming cut 1 base from V and 6 bases from J; bases unmatched to any gene: 8. CDR3 sequence reads: CAWSALQGAGQPQHF. Here the CDR3 DNA reads TGTGCCTGGAGTGCCCTGCAGGGGGCTGGTCAGCCCCAGCATTTT.

The gene calls are TRBV6-6 and TRBJ2-2, with no clear D. Germline CDR1 MNHNY, CDR2 SVGAGI (reference sequence). This CDR3 is 15 amino acids long. Deletions cut 0 bases from V and 2 bases from J, with 7 bases between. The CDR3 DNA is TGTGCCAGCAGTTACTCTGCAGCAAACACCGGGGAGCTGTTTTTT. It encodes CASSYSAANTGELFF.

The gene calls are TRBV6-5 and TRBJ1-1; D uncertain. Per the germline V gene, CDR1 is MNHEY and CDR2 is SVGAGI. CDR3 length: 11 amino acids. Trimming shortened V by 8 bases and J by 4 bases, and 8 bases separated the two germline ends. The CDR3 DNA reads as TGTGCCAGCGTCGGGCGCACTGAAGCTTTCTTT. This sequence encodes CASVGRTEAFF.

This chain uses TRBV19 with TRBJ2-3; a weak D match, TRBD2 (5 bases). V was cut by 5 bases and J by 3 bases, with 12 bases left in between. Germline V lookup: CDR1 LNHDA, CDR2 SQIVND (reference sequence). The CDR3 extends over 14 amino acids. Here the CDR3 reads CASSALSGTDTQYF. As DNA, the CDR3 is TGTGCCAGTAGTGCACTGTCGGGAACAGATACGCAGTATTTT.

The chain links TRBV28 to TRBJ2-2; the match to TRBD2 covers 8 bases. CDR1 is MDHEN, CDR2 SYDVKM, per germline. The CDR3 runs 15 residues. V lost 7 bases to trimming and J lost 4 bases; unmatched junction nucleotides: 8. The CDR3 loop is CASTGGGAGTGELFF. CDR3 sequence (DNA): TGTGCCAGCACCGGGGGGGGCGCGGGCACCGGGGAGCTGTTTTTT.

This clone was picked up a small number of times. The CDR3 DNA follows: TGTGCCAGTAGTATAGCGACTAGCGGGAGCTGGCGCTCCTACAATGAGCAGTTCTTC. It encodes CASSIATSGSWRSYNEQFF. This chain connects TRBV19 to TRBJ2-1; 12 positions agree with TRBD2. This CDR3 is 19 amino acids long. The V segment lost 1 base and the J segment 0 bases; nucleotides outside the gene matches: 7. Germline loops: CDR1 LNHDA, CDR2 SQIVND (reference sequence). Full variable domain (outside the CDR3, taken from reference TRBV19 and TRBJ2-1): DGGITQSPKYLFRKEGQNVTLSCEQNLNHDAMYWYRQDPGQGLRLIYYSQIVNDFQKGDIAEGYSVSREKKESFPLTVTSAQKNPTAFYLCASSIATSGSWRSYNEQFFGPGTRLTVL.

This chain joins TRBV10-2 and TRBJ2-1; 11 nucleotides align to TRBD2. Germline loops: CDR1 WSHSY, CDR2 SAAADI. The CDR3 has 14 residues. V lost 4 bases to trimming and J lost 10 bases; unmatched junction nucleotides: 6. DNA for the CDR3: TGCGCCAGCAGTGGTAGCGGGAGGGCGCGGGAGCAGTTCTTC. Residues: CASSGSGRAREQFF.

The V gene is TRBV18, the J gene TRBJ1-5; 7 bases match TRBD1. From germline, CDR1 is KGHSH and CDR2 LQKENI. The CDR3 is made up of 13 amino acids. V was pared by 2 bases and J by 6 bases, with 1 base of the junction left unmatched. CDR3 protein: CASSPDRAQPQHF. The CDR3 region has the DNA TGTGCCAGCTCACCAGACAGGGCTCAGCCCCAGCATTTT.

V is TRBV7-3 and J is TRBJ1-1; D possibly corresponds to TRBD1 (5 bases). CDR1 and CDR2 (germline): SGHTA, FQGTGA. V lost 3 bases, J lost 3 bases, and 14 bases lay in between. The CDR3 contains 15 residues. The chain's CDR3 is CASSLLRTPHTEAFF. As DNA, the CDR3 is TGTGCCAGCAGCTTGCTACGGACACCTCACACTGAAGCTTTCTTT.

The genes are TRBV2 and TRBJ2-5; D possibly corresponds to TRBD1 (6 bases). The V and J ends lost 3 bases and 4 bases respectively, with 15 bases between them. This CDR3 has 15 residues. The V gene's germline CDR1 is SNHLY and CDR2 FYNNEI. CDR3 sequence (DNA): TGTGCCAGCAGTGATTGGGGACACCAACGAGAGACCCAGTACTTC. Translated, it gives CASSDWGHQRETQYF.

J is TRBJ1-5 and V is TRBV18, with a possible D match to TRBD1 (6 bases). The CDR3 length is 15 residues. Germline CDR1 is KGHSH and CDR2 is LQKENI. Trimming shortened V by 0 bases and J by 3 bases, and 9 bases separated the two germline ends. The CDR3 spells CASSPPPGVNQPQHF. The CDR3 nucleotides read TGTGCCAGCTCACCACCTCCAGGGGTCAATCAGCCCCAGCATTTT.

This clone appeared a few times. The V call is TRBV4-2, the J call TRBJ2-3, with D perhaps matching TRBD1 or TRBD2 (6 bases each). The CDR3 sequence is 12 residues long. V lost 4 bases and J 6 bases, leaving 8 bases between the germline ends. Germline loops: CDR1 LGHNA, CDR2 YNFKEQ. CDR3 sequence (DNA): TGTGCCAGCAGCCCGGGGGCGGATACGCAGTATTTT. Its translation: CASSPGADTQYF.

This sequence joins TRBV10-1 and TRBJ2-1; 13 nucleotides agree with TRBD2. Germline V gives CDR1 WNHNN, CDR2 SYGVQD (reference sequence). The CDR3 covers 13 residues. J was trimmed by 13 bases and V by 2 bases; bases with no gene match: 2. In nucleotides, the CDR3 is TGCGCCAGCAGTGAGGGACTAGCGGGAGCCCAGTTCTTC. Protein sequence: CASSEGLAGAQFF.

This chain links TRBV5-5 with TRBJ1-2; no reliable D call. The CDR3 extends over 14 amino acids. The ends were cut back, 1 base at V and 5 bases at J, with 12 bases in the middle. In germline, CDR1 is SGHKS, CDR2 YYEKEE (reference sequence). CDR3 loop: CASSLYRGDYGYTF. As DNA, the CDR3 is TGTGCCAGCAGCTTGTACCGGGGAGATTATGGCTACACCTTC. The whole variable domain, remainder taken from reference TRBV5-5 and TRBJ1-2, is DAGVTQSPTHLIKTRGQQVTLRCSPISGHKSVSWYQQVLGQGPQFIFQYYEKEERGRGNFPDRFSARQFPNYSSELNVNALLLGDSALYLCASSLYRGDYGYTFGSGTRLTVV.